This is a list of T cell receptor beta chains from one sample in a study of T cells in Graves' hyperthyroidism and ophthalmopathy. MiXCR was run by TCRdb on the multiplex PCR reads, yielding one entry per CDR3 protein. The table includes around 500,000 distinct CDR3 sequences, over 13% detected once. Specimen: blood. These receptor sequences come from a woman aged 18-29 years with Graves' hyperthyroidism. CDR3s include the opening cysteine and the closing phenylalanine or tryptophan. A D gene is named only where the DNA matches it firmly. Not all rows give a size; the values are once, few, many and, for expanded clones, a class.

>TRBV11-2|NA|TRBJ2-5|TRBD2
CASNQGRAFQETQYF
TGTGCCAGCAACCAAGGGAGGGCCTTTCAAGAGACCCAGTACTTC
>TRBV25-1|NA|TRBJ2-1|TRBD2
CASSPSTSDLYNEQFF
TGTGCCAGCAGTCCTTCCACTAGCGACCTCTACAATGAGCAGTTCTTC
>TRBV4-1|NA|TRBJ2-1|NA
CASSQEGQPSYNEQFF
TGCGCCAGCAGCCAAGAGGGGCAGCCCTCCTACAATGAGCAGTTCTTC
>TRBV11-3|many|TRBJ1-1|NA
CASSDPGRMNTEAFF
TGTGCCAGCAGCGACCCGGGGCGGATGAACACTGAAGCTTTCTTT
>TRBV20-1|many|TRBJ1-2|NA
CSAKGTVSHYTF
TGCAGTGCTAAGGGGACGGTGTCCCACTACACCTTC
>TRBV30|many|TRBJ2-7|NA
CAWSAASRDYEQYF
TGTGCCTGGAGTGCGGCTAGCAGGGACTACGAGCAGTACTTC
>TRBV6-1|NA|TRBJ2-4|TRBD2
CASTNGAGGKNIQYF
TGTGCCAGCACCAACGGGGCGGGAGGTAAAAACATTCAGTACTTC
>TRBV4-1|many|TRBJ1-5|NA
CASSQRRERNQPQHF
TGCGCCAGCAGCCAAAGGAGGGAGCGCAATCAGCCCCAGCATTTT
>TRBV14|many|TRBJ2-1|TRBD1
CASSQQGASGFHNEQFF
TGTGCCAGCAGCCAACAGGGGGCAAGCGGATTCCACAATGAGCAGTTCTTC
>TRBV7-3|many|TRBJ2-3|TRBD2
CASSILAGTDTQYF
TGTGCCAGCAGCATACTAGCGGGGACAGATACGCAGTATTTT
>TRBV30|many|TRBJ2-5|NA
CAWSTGGGGETQYF
TGTGCCTGGAGCACAGGAGGTGGTGGGGAGACCCAGTACTTC
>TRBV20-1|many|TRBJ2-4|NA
CSAHGGRLAKNIQYF
TGCAGTGCTCATGGAGGTAGACTAGCCAAAAACATTCAGTACTTC
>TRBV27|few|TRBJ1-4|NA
CASSSSPGPSSEKLFF
TGTGCCAGCAGTTCCTCCCCGGGACCTTCTTCTGAAAAACTGTTTTTT
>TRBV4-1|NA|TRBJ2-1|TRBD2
CASSPLALAGDEQFF
TGCGCCAGCAGCCCCCTGGCCCTAGCGGGAGACGAGCAGTTCTTC
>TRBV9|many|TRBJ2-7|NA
CASSVVAGSYEQYF
TGTGCCAGCAGCGTAGTGGCGGGGAGCTACGAGCAGTACTTC
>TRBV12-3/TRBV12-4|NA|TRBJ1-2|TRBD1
CASSHGHPGTGGDGYTF
TGTGCCAGCAGTCATGGGCACCCCGGGACAGGGGGCGATGGCTACACCTTC
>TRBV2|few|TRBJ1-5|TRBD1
CASTGQGFSNQPQHF
TGTGCCAGCACGGGACAGGGCTTCAGCAATCAGCCCCAGCATTTT
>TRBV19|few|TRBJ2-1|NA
CASSQETPSYNEQFF
TGTGCCAGTAGTCAGGAGACACCTTCCTACAATGAGCAGTTCTTC
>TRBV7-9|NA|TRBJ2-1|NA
CASSLAVGTSSEQFF
TGTGCCAGCAGCTTAGCGGTGGGAACTTCCAGTGAGCAGTTCTTC
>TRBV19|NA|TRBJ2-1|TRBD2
CATTGLDAIREQFF
TGTGCCACTACGGGACTAGACGCAATAAGGGAGCAGTTCTTC
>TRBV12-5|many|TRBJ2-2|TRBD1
CASGARNRGAPTNTGELFF
TGTGCTAGTGGAGCGCGGAACAGGGGCGCCCCGACGAACACCGGGGAGCTGTTTTTT
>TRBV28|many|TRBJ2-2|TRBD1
CASTGDRVTGELFF
TGTGCCAGCACCGGGGACAGGGTGACCGGGGAGCTGTTTTTT
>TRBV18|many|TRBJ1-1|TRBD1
CASSPDRGRGHTEAFF
TGTGCCAGCTCACCCGACCGAGGCAGGGGGCACACTGAAGCTTTCTTT
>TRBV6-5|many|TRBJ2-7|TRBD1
CASSYDYAGTGYEQYF
TGTGCCAGCAGCTACGATTACGCCGGGACAGGCTACGAGCAGTACTTC
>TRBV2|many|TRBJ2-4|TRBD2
CASSALTSGIAKNIQYF
TGTGCCAGCAGTGCCTTGACTAGCGGGATTGCCAAAAACATTCAGTACTTC
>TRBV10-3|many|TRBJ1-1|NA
CAISESRQKDTEAFF
TGTGCCATCAGTGAGTCAAGACAGAAAGACACTGAAGCTTTCTTT
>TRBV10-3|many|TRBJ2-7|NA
CATESPGTYEQYF
TGTGCCACAGAAAGTCCAGGAACCTACGAGCAGTACTTC
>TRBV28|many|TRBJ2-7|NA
CASSFNPQGGVTYEQYF
TGTGCCAGCAGTTTCAACCCCCAAGGGGGAGTCACCTACGAGCAGTACTTC
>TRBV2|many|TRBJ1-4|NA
CASTAPNNEKLFF
TGTGCCAGCACCGCTCCCAATAATGAAAAACTGTTTTTT
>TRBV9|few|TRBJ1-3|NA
CASSAYGGDGNTIYF
TGTGCCAGCAGCGCCTACGGGGGTGACGGAAACACCATATATTTT
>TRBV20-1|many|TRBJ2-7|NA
CSARDLRLYEQYF
TGCAGTGCTAGAGATCTTAGACTCTACGAGCAGTACTTC
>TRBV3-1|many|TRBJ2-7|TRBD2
CASSQDHGTSGNEQYF
TGTGCCAGCAGCCAAGATCACGGGACTAGCGGGAACGAGCAGTACTTC
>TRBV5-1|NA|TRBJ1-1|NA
CASSLAGWNTEAFF
TGCGCCAGCAGCTTGGCAGGGTGGAACACTGAAGCTTTCTTT
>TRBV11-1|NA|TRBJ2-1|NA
CASSFLARNEQFF
TGTGCCAGCAGCTTTTTAGCGAGGAATGAGCAGTTCTTC
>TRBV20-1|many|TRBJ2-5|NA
CSGGRNQETQYF
TGCAGTGGGGGGAGGAACCAAGAGACCCAGTACTTC
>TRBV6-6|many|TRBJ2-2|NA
CASSYGSRRFTGELFF
TGTGCCAGCAGTTACGGCAGCAGGAGATTCACCGGGGAGCTGTTTTTT
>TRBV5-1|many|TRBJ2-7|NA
CASSLVGSPAAYEQYF
TGCGCCAGCAGCTTGGTTGGCTCTCCAGCCGCCTACGAGCAGTACTTC
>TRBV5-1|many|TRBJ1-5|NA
CASSSGSDPGQPQHF
TGCGCCAGCAGCTCCGGGAGCGACCCGGGCCAGCCCCAGCATTTT
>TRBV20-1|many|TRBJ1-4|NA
CSATQTVANEKLFF
TGCAGTGCTACCCAGACAGTTGCTAATGAAAAACTGTTTTTT
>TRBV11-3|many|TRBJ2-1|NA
CASSPHPFLGSEQFF
TGTGCCAGCAGCCCCCACCCCTTTTTGGGGAGTGAGCAGTTCTTC
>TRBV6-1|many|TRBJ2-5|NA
CASSEDLYATQQETQYF
TGTGCCAGCAGCGAAGACCTCTACGCGACCCAGCAAGAGACCCAGTACTTC
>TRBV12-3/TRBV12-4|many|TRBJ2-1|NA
CASSSGMLHGEQFF
TGTGCCAGCAGCTCGGGGATGCTACACGGTGAGCAGTTCTTC
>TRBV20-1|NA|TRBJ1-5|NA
CSAGEGTQPQHF
TGCAGTGCTGGTGAAGGTACCCAGCCCCAGCATTTT
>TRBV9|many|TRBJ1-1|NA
CASSADLQNTEAFF
TGTGCCAGCAGCGCGGACTTACAGAACACTGAAGCTTTCTTT
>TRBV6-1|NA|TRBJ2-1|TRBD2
CASTGLAGYEQFF
TGTGCCAGCACCGGACTAGCGGGATATGAGCAGTTCTTC
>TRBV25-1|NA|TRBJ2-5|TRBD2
CASSDGTSGRSLETQYF
TGTGCCAGCAGTGACGGCACTAGCGGGAGGTCTTTAGAGACCCAGTACTTC
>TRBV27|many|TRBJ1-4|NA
CASSPPGIGEKLFF
TGTGCCAGCAGTCCTCCCGGAATTGGTGAAAAACTGTTTTTT
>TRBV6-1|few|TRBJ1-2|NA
CASREEGYTF
TGTGCCAGCAGGGAGGAAGGCTACACCTTC
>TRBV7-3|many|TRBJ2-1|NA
CASSSHLVSYNEQFF
TGTGCCAGCAGCTCACATCTTGTCTCCTACAATGAGCAGTTCTTC
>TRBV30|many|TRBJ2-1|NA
CAWSALAAYNEQFF
TGTGCCTGGAGTGCACTAGCCGCCTACAATGAGCAGTTCTTC
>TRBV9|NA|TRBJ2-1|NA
CASSGNTDEQFF
TGTGCCAGCAGCGGCAACACGGATGAGCAGTTCTTC
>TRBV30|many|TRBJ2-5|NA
CAWSVRGGTETQYF
TGTGCCTGGAGTGTACGCGGCGGGACGGAGACCCAGTACTTC
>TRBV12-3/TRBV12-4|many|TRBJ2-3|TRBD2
CASSFLAGPGDTQYF
TGTGCCAGCAGTTTCCTAGCGGGGCCCGGGGATACGCAGTATTTT
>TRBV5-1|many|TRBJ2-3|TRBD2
CASSPLGGGTDTQYF
TGCGCCAGCAGCCCCCTCGGGGGGGGCACAGATACGCAGTATTTT
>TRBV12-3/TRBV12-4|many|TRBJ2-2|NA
CASFSARELFF
TGTGCCAGCTTCTCGGCGAGGGAGCTGTTTTTT
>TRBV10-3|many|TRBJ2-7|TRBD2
CAISEDRTSSYEQYF
TGTGCCATCAGTGAAGATCGGACTAGCTCCTACGAGCAGTACTTC